This TCR beta chain was retrieved from a study of technical replicates of blood from a few donors. The CDR3 spans 10 residues. Germline V gene data show CDR1 as DFQATT and CDR2 as SNEGSKA (reference sequence). Method: immunoSEQ multiplex PCR; TCRdb's copy keeps in-frame clones and lacks some. This sample carries 70,000 to 80,000 clones, 95% to 97% of them seen once, and the ten largest clones take 0.21%. The sequenced sample consisted of T cells isolated from PBMCs. The sequence was obtained from a human donor in good health. The V and J genes are TRBV20-1 and TRBJ2-1; 7 nucleotides agree with TRBD1. The CDR3 region is CSLQGNEQFF. CDR3 coding DNA: TGCAGCCTACAGGGGAATGAGCAGTTCTTC.